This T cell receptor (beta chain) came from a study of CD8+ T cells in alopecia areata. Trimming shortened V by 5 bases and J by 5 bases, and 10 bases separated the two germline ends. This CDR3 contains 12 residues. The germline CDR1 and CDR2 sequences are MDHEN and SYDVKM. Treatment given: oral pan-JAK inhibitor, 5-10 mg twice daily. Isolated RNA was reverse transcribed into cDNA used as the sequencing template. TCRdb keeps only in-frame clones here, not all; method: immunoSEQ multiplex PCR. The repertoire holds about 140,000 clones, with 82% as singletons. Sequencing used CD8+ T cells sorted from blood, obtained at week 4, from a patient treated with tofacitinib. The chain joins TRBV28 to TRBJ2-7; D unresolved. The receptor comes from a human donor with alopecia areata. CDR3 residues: CASSIVVDEQYF. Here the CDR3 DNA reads TGTGCCAGCAGTATAGTAGTGGACGAGCAGTACTTC.